This entry lists 5 T cell receptor beta chains sequenced from one sample in a study of blood T cell repertoires in COVID-19. Profiling relied on immunoSEQ multiplex PCR, and the TCRdb table lists in-frame clones only, not all of them. The sample consists of around 140,000 clones, over 70% of them appearing once. The sequencing input was peripheral blood. The receptors here all came from a human donor in a cohort sampled during active COVID-19.

The chain combines TRBV6-2 or TRBV6-3 with TRBJ2-5; perhaps TRBD1 as D (7 bases). Per germline, CDR1 MNHEY and CDR2 SVGEGT. Trimming pared 0 bases from V and 1 base from J, leaving 21 bases between. CDR3 size: 19 residues. CDR3 in DNA: TGTGCCAGCAGTTACTCGAGCCTTGGGGCGGGACAGCTCCAAGAGACCCAGTACTTC. It codes for CASSYSSLGAGQLQETQYF.

The chain joins TRBV3-1 (or the pseudogene TRBV3-2) to TRBJ2-5; no firm D call. V lost 0 bases and J 5 bases, leaving 7 bases between the germline ends. The CDR3 has 13 residues. CDR1 is LGHDT, CDR2 YNNKEL, per germline (reference sequence). The DNA for the CDR3 is TGTGCCAGCAGCCAAGATTTGGGCGAGACCCAGTACTTC. It encodes CASSQDLGETQYF.

The rearrangement links TRBV11-3 to TRBJ2-3, with TRBD2 identical over 10 bases. Looked up from germline, CDR1 is SGHNT and CDR2 is YENEEA. V shed 5 bases and J 0 bases; nucleotides not matched to a gene: 5. This CDR3 comprises 16 residues. The CDR3 nucleotides read TGTGCCAGCAGCGGCAGACTAGCGGGTAGCACAGATACGCAGTATTTT. It encodes CASSGRLAGSTDTQYF.

This sequence joins TRBV7-2 and TRBJ1-5; D gene unclear. The CDR3 is 13 amino acids. Between the trimmed V and J ends, which lost 3 bases and 3 bases, there was a span of 6 bases. CDR1 SGHTA and CDR2 FQGNSA come from the germline V gene. The CDR3: CASSFQANQPQHF. CDR3 nucleotides: TGTGCCAGCAGCTTCCAGGCCAATCAGCCCCAGCATTTT.

This chain links TRBV11-3 with TRBJ1-1; D possibly corresponds to TRBD1 (6 bases). Germline lookup yields CDR1 SGHNT and CDR2 YENEEA. V lost 5 bases and J 6 bases, leaving 13 bases between the germline ends. The CDR3 sequence is 13 residues long. CDR3 sequence (DNA): TGTGCCAGCAGCGCCCGACAGGTTTCTGAAGCTTTCTTT. Its protein is CASSARQVSEAFF.